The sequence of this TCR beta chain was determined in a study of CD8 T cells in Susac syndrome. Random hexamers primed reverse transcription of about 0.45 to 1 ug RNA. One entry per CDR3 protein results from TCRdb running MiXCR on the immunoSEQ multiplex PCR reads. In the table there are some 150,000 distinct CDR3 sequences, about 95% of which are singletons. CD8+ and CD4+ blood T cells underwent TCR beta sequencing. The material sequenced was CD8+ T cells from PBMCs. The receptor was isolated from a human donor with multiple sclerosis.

The CDR3 protein is CASSYSEQETQYF. The CDR3, as DNA: TGTGCCAGCAGTTACTCCGAGCAAGAGACCCAGTACTTC. This rearrangement joins TRBV6-5 to TRBJ2-5; unclear D gene. This CDR3 comprises 13 residues. V was cut by 0 bases and J by 2 bases, with 4 bases left in between. Germline values: CDR1 MNHEY, CDR2 SVGAGI.